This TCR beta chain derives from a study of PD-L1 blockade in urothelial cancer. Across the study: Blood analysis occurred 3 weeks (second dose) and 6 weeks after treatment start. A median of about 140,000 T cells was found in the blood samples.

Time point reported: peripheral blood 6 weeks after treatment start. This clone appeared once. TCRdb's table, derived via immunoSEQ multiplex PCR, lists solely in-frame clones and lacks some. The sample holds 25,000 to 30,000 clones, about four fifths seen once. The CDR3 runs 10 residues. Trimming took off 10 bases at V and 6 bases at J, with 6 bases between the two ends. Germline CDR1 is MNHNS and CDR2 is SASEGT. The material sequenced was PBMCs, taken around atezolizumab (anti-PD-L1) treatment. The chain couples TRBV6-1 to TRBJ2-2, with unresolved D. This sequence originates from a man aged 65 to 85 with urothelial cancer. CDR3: CANCPGELFF. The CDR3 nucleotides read TGTGCCAACTGCCCCGGGGAGCTGTTTTTT.